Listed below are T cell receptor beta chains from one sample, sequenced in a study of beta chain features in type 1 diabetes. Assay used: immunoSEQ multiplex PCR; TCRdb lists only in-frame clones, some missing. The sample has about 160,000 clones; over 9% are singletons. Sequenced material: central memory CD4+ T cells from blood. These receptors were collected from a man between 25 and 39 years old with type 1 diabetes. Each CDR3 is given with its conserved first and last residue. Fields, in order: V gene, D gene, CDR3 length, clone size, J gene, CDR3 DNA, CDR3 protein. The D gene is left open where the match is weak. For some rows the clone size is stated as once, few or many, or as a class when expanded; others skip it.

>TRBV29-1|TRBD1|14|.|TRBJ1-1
TGCAGCGTTGACGCGACAGGGATGAACACTGAAGCTTTCTTT
CSVDATGMNTEAFF
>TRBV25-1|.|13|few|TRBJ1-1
TGTGCCAGCAGTCATAGTGGGAACACTGAAGCTTTCTTT
CASSHSGNTEAFF
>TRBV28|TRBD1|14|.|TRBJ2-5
TGTGCCAGCAGTTTGACAGGGGGGGAAGAGACCCAGTACTTC
CASSLTGGEETQYF
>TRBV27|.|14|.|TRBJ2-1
TGTGCCAGCAGTTTACAGCGTTCCTACAATGAGCAGTTCTTC
CASSLQRSYNEQFF
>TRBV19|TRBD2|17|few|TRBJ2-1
TGTGCCAGTAGCCTACTAGCGGGAGACAGCTCCTACAATGAGCAGTTCTTC
CASSLLAGDSSYNEQFF
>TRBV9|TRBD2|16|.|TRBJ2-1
TGTGCCAGCAGCGTAGCCGCGGGAGTATCCTACAATGAGCAGTTCTTC
CASSVAAGVSYNEQFF
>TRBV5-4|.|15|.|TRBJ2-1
TGTGCCAGCAGCGGAGGGACCGGGGGAAACAATGAGCAGTTCTTC
CASSGGTGGNNEQFF
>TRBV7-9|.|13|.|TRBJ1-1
TGTGCCAGCAGCTTAGAAATGCGGGCCGAAGCTTTCTTT
CASSLEMRAEAFF
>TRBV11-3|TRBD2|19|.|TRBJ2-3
TGTGCCAGCAGCTTTCTAGCTAGCGGAGTTGGGGTTAGCACAGATACGCAGTATTTT
CASSFLASGVGVSTDTQYF
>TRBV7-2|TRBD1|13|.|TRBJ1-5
TGTGCCAGCAGCTCCGACAGGGGTCAGCCCCAGCATTTT
CASSSDRGQPQHF
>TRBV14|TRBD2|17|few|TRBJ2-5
TGTGCCAGCAGCCAGCTTTGGGCGGGAGAAGAGCGAGTGACCCAGTACTTC
CASSQLWAGEERVTQYF
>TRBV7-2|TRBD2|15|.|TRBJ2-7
TGTGCCAGCAGCTTAGGTACGGGAGGGCTAAACGAGCAGTACTTC
CASSLGTGGLNEQYF
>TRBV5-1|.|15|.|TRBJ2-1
TGCGCCAGCAGCTTGGTCCGGGAACCCTACAATGAGCAGTTCTTC
CASSLVREPYNEQFF
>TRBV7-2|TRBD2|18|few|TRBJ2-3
TGTGCCAGCAGCTTAATGGGACTAGCGGGAGGGTCGGCAGATACGCAGTATTTT
CASSLMGLAGGSADTQYF
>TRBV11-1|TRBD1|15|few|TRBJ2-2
TGTGCCAGCAGCAGTCGGGACAGGGTGACCGGGGAGCTGTTTTTT
CASSSRDRVTGELFF
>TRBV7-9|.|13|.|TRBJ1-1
TGTGCCAGCAGCACACAGGGGAACACTGAAGCTTTCTTT
CASSTQGNTEAFF
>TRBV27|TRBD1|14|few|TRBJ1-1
TGTGCCAGCAGTTTATCAGGGGGCAAGGTTGAAGCTTTCTTT
CASSLSGGKVEAFF
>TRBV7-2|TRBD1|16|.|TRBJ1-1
TGTGCCAGCAGCCAGTTCGGTGGGACAGCGGACACTGAAGCTTTCTTT
CASSQFGGTADTEAFF
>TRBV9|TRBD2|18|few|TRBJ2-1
TGTGCCAGCAGCGTAGGAAAACCGGGACTAGCTACTCTGGACGAGCAGTTCTTC
CASSVGKPGLATLDEQFF
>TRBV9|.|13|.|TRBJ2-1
TGTGCCAGCAGCGGAGGGTTACACAGTGAGCAGTTCTTC
CASSGGLHSEQFF
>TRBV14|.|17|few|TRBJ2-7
TGTGCCAGCAGCCAAGATTATGCTTTGGGGCGGCGTCGGGAGCAGTACTTC
CASSQDYALGRRREQYF
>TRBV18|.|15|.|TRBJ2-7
TGTGCCAGCTCACCACGGCTAGAGGGCTCCTACGAGCAGTACTTC
CASSPRLEGSYEQYF
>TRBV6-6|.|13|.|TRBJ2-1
TGTGCCAGCAGTTTGGAGACCTACAATGAGCAGTTCTTC
CASSLETYNEQFF
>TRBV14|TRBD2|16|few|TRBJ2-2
TGTGCCAGCAGCCAAGATCAAGCGGGACACACCGGGGAGCTGTTTTTT
CASSQDQAGHTGELFF
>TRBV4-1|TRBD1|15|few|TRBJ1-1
TGCGCCAGCAGCCGAGCCGGGACAGGGTACTCTGAAGCTTTCTTT
CASSRAGTGYSEAFF
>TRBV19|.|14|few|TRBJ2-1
TGTGCCAGTAGTCCCTCTAGCGCCTACAATGAGCAGTTCTTC
CASSPSSAYNEQFF
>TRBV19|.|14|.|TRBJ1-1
TGTGCCAGTAGCCAAGGGGGTCTGGGCACTGAAGCTTTCTTT
CASSQGGLGTEAFF
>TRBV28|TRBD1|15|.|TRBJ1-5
TGTGCCAGCAGTTCGAGGACAGGACCCAATCAGCCCCAGCATTTT
CASSSRTGPNQPQHF
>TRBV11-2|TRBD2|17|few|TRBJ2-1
TGTGCCAGCAGCTTAATGATAGTAGCGGGATTGCATAATGAGCAGTTCTTC
CASSLMIVAGLHNEQFF
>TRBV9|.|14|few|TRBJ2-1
TGTGCCAGCAGCTTGCAGACTCGGGGTTATGAGCAGTTCTTC
CASSLQTRGYEQFF
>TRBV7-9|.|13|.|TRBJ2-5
TGTGCCAGCAGCGGGACTTCCCAAGAGACCCAGTACTTC
CASSGTSQETQYF
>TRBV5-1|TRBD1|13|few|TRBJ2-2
TGCGCCAGCCGCCAGGGGGCTGGCGGGGAGCTGTTTTTT
CASRQGAGGELFF
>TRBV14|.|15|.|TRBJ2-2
TGTGCCAGCAGCCCCAGTGTGGGAGGCGCCGGGGAGCTGTTTTTT
CASSPSVGGAGELFF
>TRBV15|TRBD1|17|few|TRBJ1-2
TGTGCCACCAGCAGAGATAAAGGGACAGGGGGGATCTATGGCTACACCTTC
CATSRDKGTGGIYGYTF
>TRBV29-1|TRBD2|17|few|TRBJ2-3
TGCAGCGTCTTGGCCCCCGCTAGCGGTATCAGCACAGATACGCAGTATTTT
CSVLAPASGISTDTQYF
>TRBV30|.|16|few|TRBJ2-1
TGTGCCTGGGGGGAGCAGGAGACCAACTCCTACAATGAGCAGTTCTTC
CAWGEQETNSYNEQFF
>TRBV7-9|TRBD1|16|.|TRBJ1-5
TGTGCCAGCAGCAATTCCGGGACAGGGAGGGGCCAGCCCCAGCATTTT
CASSNSGTGRGQPQHF
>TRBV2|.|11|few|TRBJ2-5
TGTGCCAGCAGTTTCGGGGAGACCCAGTACTTC
CASSFGETQYF
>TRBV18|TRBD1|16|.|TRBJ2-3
TGTGCCAGCTCACCTAGGACAGGGAGTGGCACAGATACGCAGTATTTT
CASSPRTGSGTDTQYF
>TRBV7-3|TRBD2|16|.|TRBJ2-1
TGTGCCAGCAGCTTAACGTCCCTAGCGGGAAGTAATGAGCAGTTCTTC
CASSLTSLAGSNEQFF
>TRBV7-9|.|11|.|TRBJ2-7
TGTGCCAGCAGCTCCGCCTACGAGCAGTACTTC
CASSSAYEQYF
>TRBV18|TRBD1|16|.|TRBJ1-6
TGTGCCAGCTCACCGGCCCCCCCCGGGACAGCTTCACCCCTCCACTTT
CASSPAPPGTASPLHF
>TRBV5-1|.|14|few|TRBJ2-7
TGCGCCAGCAGACCGCTTGCGGGCGGCTACGAGCAGTACTTC
CASRPLAGGYEQYF
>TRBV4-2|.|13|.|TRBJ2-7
TGTGCCAGCAGCGGGCAGAACTCCTACGAGCAGTACTTC
CASSGQNSYEQYF
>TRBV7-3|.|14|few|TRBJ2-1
TGTGCCAGCAGCCCTAGGAGGGACTACAATGAGCAGTTCTTC
CASSPRRDYNEQFF
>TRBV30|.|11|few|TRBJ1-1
TGTGCCTGGGGGAGCATCGGTGAAGCTTTCTTT
CAWGSIGEAFF
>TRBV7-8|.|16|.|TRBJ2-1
TGTGCCAGCAGTTTATGGAGGTCTTACTCCTACAATGAGCAGTTCTTC
CASSLWRSYSYNEQFF
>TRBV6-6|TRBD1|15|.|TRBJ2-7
TGTGCCAGCAGTTTTTCGGGACAGGCGCCTCGCGAGCAGTACTTC
CASSFSGQAPREQYF
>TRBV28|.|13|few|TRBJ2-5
TGTGCCAGCAGTTTATCGGCGGTAGAGACCCAGTACTTC
CASSLSAVETQYF
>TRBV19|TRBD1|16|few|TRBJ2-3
TGTGCCAGTAGTTCTCTCTGGGGACAGGGCACAGATACGCAGTATTTT
CASSSLWGQGTDTQYF
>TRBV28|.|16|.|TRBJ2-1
TGTGCCAGCACCCCCCGCGCCGGGGTTGGGGTAGATGAGCAGTTCTTC
CASTPRAGVGVDEQFF
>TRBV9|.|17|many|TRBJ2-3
TGTGCCAGCAGCGAGAGACCCCTAGGAGGGAAGGCAGATACGCAGTATTTT
CASSERPLGGKADTQYF
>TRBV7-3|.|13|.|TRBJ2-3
TGTGCCAGCAGCTTACCGGGCACAGATACGCAGTATTTT
CASSLPGTDTQYF
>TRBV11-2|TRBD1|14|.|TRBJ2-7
TGTGCCAGCAGCGCCGGGACAGGGGTTTACGAGCAGTACTTC
CASSAGTGVYEQYF
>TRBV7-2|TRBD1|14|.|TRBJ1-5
TGTGCCAGCAGTCCGACAGGGGGCTGGGAGCCCCAGCATTTT
CASSPTGGWEPQHF
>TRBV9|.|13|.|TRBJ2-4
TGTGCCAGCAGCGTAGATGTAGGGGACATTCAGTACTTC
CASSVDVGDIQYF
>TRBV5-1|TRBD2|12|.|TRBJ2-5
TGCGCCAGCCAGCGGGAGAAGGAGACCCAGTACTTC
CASQREKETQYF